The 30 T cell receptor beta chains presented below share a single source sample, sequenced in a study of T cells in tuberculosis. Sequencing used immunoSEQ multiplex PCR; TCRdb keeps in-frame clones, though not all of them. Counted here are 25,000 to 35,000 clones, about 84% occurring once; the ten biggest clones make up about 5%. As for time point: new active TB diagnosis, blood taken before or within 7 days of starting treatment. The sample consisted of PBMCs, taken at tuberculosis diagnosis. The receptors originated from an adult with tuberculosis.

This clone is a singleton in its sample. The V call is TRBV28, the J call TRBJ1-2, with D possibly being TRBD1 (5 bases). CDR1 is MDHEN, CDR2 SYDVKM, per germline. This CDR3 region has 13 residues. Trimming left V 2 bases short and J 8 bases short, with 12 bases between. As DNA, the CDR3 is TGTGCCAGCAGTTTAGGGGCAGGGAAAGGCTACACCTTC. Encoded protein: CASSLGAGKGYTF.

CDR3 in DNA: TGTGCCAGCAGTTTCCGGTACGAGCAGTACTTC. Translating it yields CASSFRYEQYF. This sequence joins TRBV28 and TRBJ2-7; D is ambiguous. The ends were cut back, 3 bases at V and 4 bases at J, with 4 bases in the middle. In germline, CDR1 is MDHEN, CDR2 SYDVKM. The CDR3 extends over 11 amino acids.

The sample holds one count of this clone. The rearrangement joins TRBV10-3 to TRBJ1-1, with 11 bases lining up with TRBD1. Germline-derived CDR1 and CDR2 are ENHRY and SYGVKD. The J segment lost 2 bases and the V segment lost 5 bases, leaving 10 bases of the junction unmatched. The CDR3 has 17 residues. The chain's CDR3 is CAISIVPGQGVNTEAFF. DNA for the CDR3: TGTGCCATCAGTATCGTCCCGGGACAGGGGGTAAACACTGAAGCTTTCTTT.

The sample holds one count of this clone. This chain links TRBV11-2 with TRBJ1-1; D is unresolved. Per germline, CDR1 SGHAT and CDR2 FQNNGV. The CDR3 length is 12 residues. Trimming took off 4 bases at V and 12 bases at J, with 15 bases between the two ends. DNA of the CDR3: TGTGCCAGCAGCTATACCCAATCCGGGACTTTCTTT. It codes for CASSYTQSGTFF.

CDR3 residues: CASRAGGNTEAFF. The CDR3 DNA follows: TGTGCCAGCAGGGCAGGTGGGAACACTGAAGCTTTCTTT. The J gene is TRBJ1-1, the V gene TRBV2, with D unresolved. This CDR3 comprises 13 residues. The V gene's germline CDR1 is SNHLY and CDR2 FYNNEI. Deletions cut 6 bases from V and 1 base from J, with 9 bases between.

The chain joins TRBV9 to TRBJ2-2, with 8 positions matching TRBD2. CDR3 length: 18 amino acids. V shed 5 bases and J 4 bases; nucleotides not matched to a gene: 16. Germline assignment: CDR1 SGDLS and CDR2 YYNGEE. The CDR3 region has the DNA TGTGCCAGCAGTGCGGTAGCGGGGAGGGAGGGCCTCACCGGGGAGCTGTTTTTT. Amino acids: CASSAVAGREGLTGELFF.

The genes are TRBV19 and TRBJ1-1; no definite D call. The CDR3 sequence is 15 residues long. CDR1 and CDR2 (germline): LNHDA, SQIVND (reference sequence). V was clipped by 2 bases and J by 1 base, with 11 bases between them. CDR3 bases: TGTGCCAGTAGTATACAGGTCCAAGGGAACACTGAAGCTTTCTTT. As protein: CASSIQVQGNTEAFF.

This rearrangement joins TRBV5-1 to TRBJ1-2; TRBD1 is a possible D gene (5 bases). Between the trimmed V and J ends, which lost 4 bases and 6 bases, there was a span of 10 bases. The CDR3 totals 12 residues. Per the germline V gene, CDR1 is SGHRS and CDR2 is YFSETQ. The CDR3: CASSPQTDGYTF. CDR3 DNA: TGCGCCAGCAGCCCGCAGACAGATGGCTACACCTTC.

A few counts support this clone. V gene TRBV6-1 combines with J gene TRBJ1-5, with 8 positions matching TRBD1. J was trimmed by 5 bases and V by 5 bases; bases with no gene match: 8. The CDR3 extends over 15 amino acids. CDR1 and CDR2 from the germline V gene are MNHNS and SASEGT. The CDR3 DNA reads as TGTGCCAGCAGTTCCACAGGGGGAGTAGATCAGCCCCAGCATTTT. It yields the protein CASSSTGGVDQPQHF.

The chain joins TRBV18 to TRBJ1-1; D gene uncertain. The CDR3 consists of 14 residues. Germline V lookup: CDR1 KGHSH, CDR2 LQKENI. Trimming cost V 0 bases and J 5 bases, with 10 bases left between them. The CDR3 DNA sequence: TGTGCCAGCTCACCACCGGGCCAGCCGACTGAAGCTTTCTTT. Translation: CASSPPGQPTEAFF.

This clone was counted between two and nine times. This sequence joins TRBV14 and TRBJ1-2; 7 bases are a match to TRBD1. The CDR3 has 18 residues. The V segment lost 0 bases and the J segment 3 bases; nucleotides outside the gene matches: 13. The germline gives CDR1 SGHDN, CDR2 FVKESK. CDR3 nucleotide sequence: TGTGCCAGCAGCCAAGATGCCGTTCCGTACAGGGGAGACTATGGCTACACCTTC. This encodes CASSQDAVPYRGDYGYTF. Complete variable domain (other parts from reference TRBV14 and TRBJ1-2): EAGVTQFPSHSVIEKGQTVTLRCDPISGHDNLYWYRRVMGKEIKFLLHFVKESKQDESGMPNNRFLAERTGGTYSTLKVQPAELEDSGVYFCASSQDAVPYRGDYGYTFGSGTRLTVV.

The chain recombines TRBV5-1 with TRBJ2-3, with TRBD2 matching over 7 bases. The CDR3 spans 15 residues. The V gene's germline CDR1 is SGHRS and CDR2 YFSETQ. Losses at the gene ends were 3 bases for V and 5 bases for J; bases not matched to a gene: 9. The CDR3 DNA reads TGCGCCAGCAGCTACGTGGGAGGGCCCGGAGATACGCAGTATTTT. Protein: CASSYVGGPGDTQYF.

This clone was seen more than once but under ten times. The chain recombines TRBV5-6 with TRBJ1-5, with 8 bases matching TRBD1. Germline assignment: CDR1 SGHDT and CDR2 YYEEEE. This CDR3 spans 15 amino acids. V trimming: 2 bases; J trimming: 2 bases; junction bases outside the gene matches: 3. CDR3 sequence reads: CASSFRQGRNQPQHF. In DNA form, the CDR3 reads TGTGCCAGCAGCTTCCGACAGGGGCGCAATCAGCCCCAGCATTTT.

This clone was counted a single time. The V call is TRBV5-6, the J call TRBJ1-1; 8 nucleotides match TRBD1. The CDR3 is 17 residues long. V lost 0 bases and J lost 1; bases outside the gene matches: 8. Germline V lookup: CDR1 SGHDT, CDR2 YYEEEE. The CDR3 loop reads CASSLVARGRGNTEAFF. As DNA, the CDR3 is TGTGCCAGCAGCTTGGTGGCCAGGGGGCGCGGGAACACTGAAGCTTTCTTT.

In DNA form, the CDR3 reads TGTGCCAGCAGTTTTTCCCCGGGGGGCTACACCTTC. This sequence encodes CASSFSPGGYTF. The chain has TRBV28 and TRBJ1-2; D is undetermined. Trimming shortened V by 3 bases and J by 8 bases, and 10 bases separated the two germline ends. Per the germline V gene, CDR1 is MDHEN and CDR2 is SYDVKM. This CDR3 is built from 12 residues.

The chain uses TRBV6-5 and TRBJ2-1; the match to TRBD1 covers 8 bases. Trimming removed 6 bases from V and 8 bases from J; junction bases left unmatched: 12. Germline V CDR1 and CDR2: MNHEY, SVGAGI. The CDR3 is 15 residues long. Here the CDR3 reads CASSPTGAGGYEQFF. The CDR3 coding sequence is TGTGCCAGCAGCCCGACAGGGGCGGGTGGGTATGAGCAGTTCTTC.

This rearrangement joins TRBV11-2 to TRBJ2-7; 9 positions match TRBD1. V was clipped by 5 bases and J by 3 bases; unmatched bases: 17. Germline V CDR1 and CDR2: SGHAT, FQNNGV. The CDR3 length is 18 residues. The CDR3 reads CASSPLSRDRDAVYEQYF. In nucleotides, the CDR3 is TGTGCCAGCAGCCCACTTAGCCGGGACAGGGACGCCGTCTACGAGCAGTACTTC.

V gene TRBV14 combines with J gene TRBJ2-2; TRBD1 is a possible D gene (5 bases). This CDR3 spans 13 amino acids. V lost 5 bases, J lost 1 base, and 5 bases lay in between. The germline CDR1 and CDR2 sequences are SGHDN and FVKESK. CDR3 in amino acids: CASSRGNTGELFF. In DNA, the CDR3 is TGTGCCAGCAGCAGGGGGAACACCGGGGAGCTGTTTTTT.

The CDR3 is CASSKEGVGTDTQYF. CDR3 sequence (DNA): TGTGCCAGTAGTAAAGAGGGAGTCGGCACAGATACGCAGTATTTT. This sequence joins TRBV19 and TRBJ2-3, with D maybe TRBD2 (5 bases). The CDR3 length is 15 residues. V lost 4 bases and J 1 base, leaving 12 bases between the germline ends. Germline CDR1 reads LNHDA; CDR2 reads SQIVND (reference sequence).

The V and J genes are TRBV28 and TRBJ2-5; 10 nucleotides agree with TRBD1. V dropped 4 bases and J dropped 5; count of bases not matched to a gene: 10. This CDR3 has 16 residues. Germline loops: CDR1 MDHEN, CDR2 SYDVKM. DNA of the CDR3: TGTGCCAGCAGTTCCGGCTTCGGACAGGGGGGGGAGACCCAGTACTTC. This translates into CASSSGFGQGGETQYF.

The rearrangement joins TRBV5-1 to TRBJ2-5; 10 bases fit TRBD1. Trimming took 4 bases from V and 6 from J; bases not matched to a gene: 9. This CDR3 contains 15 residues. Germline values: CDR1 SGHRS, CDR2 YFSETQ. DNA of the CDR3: TGCGCCAGCAGCGGCGGGACAGGGGTTGGGCAGACCCAGTACTTC. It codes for CASSGGTGVGQTQYF.

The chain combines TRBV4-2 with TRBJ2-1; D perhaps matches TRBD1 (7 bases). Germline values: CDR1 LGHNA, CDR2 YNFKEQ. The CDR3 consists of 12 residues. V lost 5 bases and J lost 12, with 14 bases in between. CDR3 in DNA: TGTGCCAGCAGCGCCTCAGGGGGGCGGCAGTTCTTC. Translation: CASSASGGRQFF.

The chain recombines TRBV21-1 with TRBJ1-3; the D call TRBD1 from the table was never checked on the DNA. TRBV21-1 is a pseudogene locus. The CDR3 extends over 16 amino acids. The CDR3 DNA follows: TGTGCCAGCACCACCTCACAGGGGTTAAGAGGAAACACCATATATTTT. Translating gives CASTTSQGLRGNTIYF.

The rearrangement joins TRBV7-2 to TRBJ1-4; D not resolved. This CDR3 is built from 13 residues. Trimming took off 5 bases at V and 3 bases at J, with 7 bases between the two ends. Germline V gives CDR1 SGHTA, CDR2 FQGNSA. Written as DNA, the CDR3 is TGTGCCAGCAGCGTCCGTCCTAATGAAAAACTGTTTTTT. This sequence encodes CASSVRPNEKLFF.

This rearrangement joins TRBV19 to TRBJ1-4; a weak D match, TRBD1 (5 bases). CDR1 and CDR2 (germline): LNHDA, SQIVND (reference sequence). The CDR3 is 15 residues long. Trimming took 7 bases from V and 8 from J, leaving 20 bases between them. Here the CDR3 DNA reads TGTGCCAGTACTCCAACGGGGGGAGGAGGCGAAAAACTGTTTTTT. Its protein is CASTPTGGGGEKLFF.

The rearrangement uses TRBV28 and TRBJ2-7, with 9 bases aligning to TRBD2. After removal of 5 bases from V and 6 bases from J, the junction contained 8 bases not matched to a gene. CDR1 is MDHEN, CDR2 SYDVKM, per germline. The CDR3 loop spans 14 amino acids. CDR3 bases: TGTGCCAGCAGTCCCCCCCCTAGCGGGATCGAGCAGTACTTC. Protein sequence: CASSPPPSGIEQYF.

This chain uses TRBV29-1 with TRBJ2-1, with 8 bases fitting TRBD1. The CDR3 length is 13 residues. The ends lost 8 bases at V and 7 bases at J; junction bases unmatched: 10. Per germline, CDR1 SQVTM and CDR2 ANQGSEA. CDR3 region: CSFTGTGRNEQFF. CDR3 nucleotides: TGCAGCTTCACCGGGACAGGAAGGAATGAGCAGTTCTTC.

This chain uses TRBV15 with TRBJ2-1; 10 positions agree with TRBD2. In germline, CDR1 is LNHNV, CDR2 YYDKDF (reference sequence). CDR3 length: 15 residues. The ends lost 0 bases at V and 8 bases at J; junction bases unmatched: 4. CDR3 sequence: CATSREAGGPDEQFF. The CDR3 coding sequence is TGTGCCACCAGCAGAGAAGCGGGGGGGCCGGATGAGCAGTTCTTC.

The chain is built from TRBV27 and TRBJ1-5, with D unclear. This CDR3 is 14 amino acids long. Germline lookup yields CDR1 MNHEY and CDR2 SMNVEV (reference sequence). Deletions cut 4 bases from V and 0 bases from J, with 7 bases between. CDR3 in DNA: TGTGCCAGCAGTTCCGGTTATAGCAATCAGCCCCAGCATTTT. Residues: CASSSGYSNQPQHF.

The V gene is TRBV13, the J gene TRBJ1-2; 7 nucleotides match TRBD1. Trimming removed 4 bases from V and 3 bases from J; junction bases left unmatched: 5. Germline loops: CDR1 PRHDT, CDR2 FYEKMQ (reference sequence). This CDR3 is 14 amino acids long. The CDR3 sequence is CASSSTGTDYGYTF. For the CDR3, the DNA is TGTGCCAGCAGCTCCACCGGGACAGACTATGGCTACACCTTC. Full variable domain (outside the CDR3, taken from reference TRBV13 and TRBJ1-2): AAGVIQSPRHLIKEKRETATLKCYPIPRHDTVYWYQQGPGQDPQFLISFYEKMQSDKGSIPDRFSAQQFSDYHSELNMSSLELGDSALYFCASSSTGTDYGYTFGSGTRLTVV.